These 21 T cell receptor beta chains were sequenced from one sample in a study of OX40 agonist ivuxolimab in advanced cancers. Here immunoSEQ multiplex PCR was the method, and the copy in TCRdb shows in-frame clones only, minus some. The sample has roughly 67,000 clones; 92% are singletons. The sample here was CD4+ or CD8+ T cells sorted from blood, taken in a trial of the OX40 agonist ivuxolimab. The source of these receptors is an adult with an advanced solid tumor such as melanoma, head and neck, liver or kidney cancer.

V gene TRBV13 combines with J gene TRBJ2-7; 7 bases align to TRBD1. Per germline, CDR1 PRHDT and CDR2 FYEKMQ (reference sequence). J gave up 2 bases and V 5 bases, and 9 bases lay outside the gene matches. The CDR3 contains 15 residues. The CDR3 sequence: CASSPSQGIPYEQYF. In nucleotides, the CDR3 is TGTGCCAGCAGCCCGTCACAGGGGATCCCCTACGAGCAGTACTTC.

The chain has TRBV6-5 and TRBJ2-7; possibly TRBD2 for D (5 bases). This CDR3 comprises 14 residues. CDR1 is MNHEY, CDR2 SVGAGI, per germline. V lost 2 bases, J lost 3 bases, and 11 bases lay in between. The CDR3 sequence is CASSYVGVNYEQYF. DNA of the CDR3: TGTGCCAGCAGTTACGTCGGGGTGAACTACGAGCAGTACTTC.

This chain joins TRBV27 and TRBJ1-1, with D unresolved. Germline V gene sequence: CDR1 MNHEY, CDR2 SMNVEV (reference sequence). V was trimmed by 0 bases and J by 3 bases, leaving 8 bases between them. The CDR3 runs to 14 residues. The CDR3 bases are TGTGCCAGCAGTTTATCAGGGCCGTACACTGAAGCTTTCTTT. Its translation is CASSLSGPYTEAFF.

The CDR3 nucleotides read TGTGCCAGCAGGACACCTGATCCTTTCCAGCGGGGGGGCCGTGAGCAGTTCTTC. Residues: CASRTPDPFQRGGREQFF. This sequence joins TRBV7-9 and TRBJ2-1; 10 bases are shared with TRBD2. This CDR3 is built from 18 residues. V lost 6 bases, J lost 9 bases, and 20 bases stayed unmatched. CDR1 is SEHNR, CDR2 FQNEAQ, per germline (reference sequence).

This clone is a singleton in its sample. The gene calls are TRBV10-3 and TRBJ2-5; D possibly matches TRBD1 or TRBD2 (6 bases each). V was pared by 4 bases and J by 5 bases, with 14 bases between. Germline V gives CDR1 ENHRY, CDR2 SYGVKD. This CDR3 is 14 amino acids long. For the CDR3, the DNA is TGTGCCATCAGTGCCCCGGGGGCCGGGGAGACCCAGTACTTC. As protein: CAISAPGAGETQYF.

The CDR3 sequence: CAPPRFTDTQYF. CDR3 nucleotide sequence: TGTGCCCCCCCCAGGTTCACAGATACGCAGTATTTT. The chain has TRBV19 and TRBJ2-3; D not resolved. The V gene's germline CDR1 is LNHDA and CDR2 SQIVND (reference sequence). The CDR3 extends over 12 amino acids. Trimming stripped 11 bases from V and 2 bases from J, with 11 bases between.

The CDR3 loop reads CASSLGTASYEQYF. The CDR3, as DNA: TGTGCCAGCAGCTTGGGGACGGCCTCCTACGAGCAGTACTTC. V and J are TRBV5-6 and TRBJ2-5; D uncertain. The DNA end favors TRBJ2-7, so the J call may be wrong. Germline V gene data show CDR1 as SGHDT and CDR2 as YYEEEE. CDR3 length: 14 residues.

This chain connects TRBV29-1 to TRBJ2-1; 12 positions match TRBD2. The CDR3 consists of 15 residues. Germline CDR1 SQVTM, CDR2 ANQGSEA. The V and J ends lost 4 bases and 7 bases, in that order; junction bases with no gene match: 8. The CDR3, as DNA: TGCAGCGTTGCCCCAACTAGCGGGGGGACTAATGAGCAGTTCTTC. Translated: CSVAPTSGGTNEQFF.

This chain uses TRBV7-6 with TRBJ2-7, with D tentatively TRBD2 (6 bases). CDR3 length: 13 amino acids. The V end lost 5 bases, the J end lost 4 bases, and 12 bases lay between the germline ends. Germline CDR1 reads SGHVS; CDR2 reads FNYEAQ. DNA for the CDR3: TGTGCCAGCAGCCCGGGACTCGGGTACGAGCAGTACTTC. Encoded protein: CASSPGLGYEQYF.

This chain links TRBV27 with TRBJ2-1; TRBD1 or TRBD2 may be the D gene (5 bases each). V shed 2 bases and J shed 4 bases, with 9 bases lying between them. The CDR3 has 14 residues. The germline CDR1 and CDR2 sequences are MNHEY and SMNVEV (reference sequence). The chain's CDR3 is CASSLIGTYNEQFF. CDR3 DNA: TGTGCCAGCAGTTTAATCGGGACGTACAATGAGCAGTTCTTC.

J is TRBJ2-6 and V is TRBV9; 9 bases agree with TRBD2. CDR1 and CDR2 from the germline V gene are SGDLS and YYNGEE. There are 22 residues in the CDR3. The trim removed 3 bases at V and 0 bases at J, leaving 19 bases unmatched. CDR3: CASSGVGRQILAGHSGANVLTF. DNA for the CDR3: TGTGCCAGCAGCGGAGTCGGCAGACAAATTCTAGCGGGGCACTCTGGGGCCAACGTCCTGACTTTC.

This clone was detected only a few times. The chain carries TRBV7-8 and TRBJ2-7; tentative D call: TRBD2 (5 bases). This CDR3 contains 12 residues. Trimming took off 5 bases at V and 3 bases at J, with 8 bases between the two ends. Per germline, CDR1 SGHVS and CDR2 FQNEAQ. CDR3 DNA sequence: TGTGCCAGCAGCACCCGGGACTACGAGCAGTACTTC. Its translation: CASSTRDYEQYF. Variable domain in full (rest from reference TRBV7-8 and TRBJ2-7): GAGVSQSPRYKVAKRGQDVALRCDPISGHVSLFWYQQALGQGPEFLTYFQNEAQLDKSGLPSDRFFAERPEGSVSTLKIQRTQQEDSAVYLCASSTRDYEQYFGPGTRLTVT.

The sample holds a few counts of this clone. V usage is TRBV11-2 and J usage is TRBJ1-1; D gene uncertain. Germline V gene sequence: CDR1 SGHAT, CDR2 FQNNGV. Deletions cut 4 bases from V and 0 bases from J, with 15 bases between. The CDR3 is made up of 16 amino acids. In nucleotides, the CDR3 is TGTGCCAGCAGCTCTCGGAACGTAGGCATGAACACTGAAGCTTTCTTT. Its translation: CASSSRNVGMNTEAFF. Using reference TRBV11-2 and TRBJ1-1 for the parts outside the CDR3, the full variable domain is EAGVAQSPRYKIIEKRQSVAFWCNPISGHATLYWYQQILGQGPKLLIQFQNNGVVDDSQLPKDRFSAERLKGVDSTLKIQPAKLEDSAVYLCASSSRNVGMNTEAFFGQGTRLTVV.

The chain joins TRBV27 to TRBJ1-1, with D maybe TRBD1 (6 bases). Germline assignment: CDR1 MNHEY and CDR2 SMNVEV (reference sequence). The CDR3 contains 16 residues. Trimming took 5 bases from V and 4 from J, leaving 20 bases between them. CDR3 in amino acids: CASSPGGGGTGTEAFF. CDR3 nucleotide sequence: TGTGCCAGCAGTCCCGGGGGAGGGGGGACTGGCACTGAAGCTTTCTTT.

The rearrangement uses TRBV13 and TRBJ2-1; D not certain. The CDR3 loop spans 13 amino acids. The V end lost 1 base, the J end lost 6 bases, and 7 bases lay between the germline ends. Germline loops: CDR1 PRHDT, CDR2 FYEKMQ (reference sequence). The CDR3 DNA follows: TGTGCCAGCAGCTTAGCGTGGGTCAATGAGCAGTTCTTC. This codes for CASSLAWVNEQFF.

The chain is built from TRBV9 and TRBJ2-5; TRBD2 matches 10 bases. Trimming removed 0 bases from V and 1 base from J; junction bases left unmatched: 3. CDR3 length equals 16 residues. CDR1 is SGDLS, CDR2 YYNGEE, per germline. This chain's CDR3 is CASSVGSGGVQETQYF. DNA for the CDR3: TGTGCCAGCAGCGTAGGGAGCGGGGGGGTCCAAGAGACCCAGTACTTC. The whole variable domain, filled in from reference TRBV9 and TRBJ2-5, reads DSGVTQTPKHLITATGQRVTLRCSPRSGDLSVYWYQQSLDQGLQFLIQYYNGEERAKGNILERFSAQQFPDLHSELNLSSLELGDSALYFCASSVGSGGVQETQYFGPGTRLLVL.

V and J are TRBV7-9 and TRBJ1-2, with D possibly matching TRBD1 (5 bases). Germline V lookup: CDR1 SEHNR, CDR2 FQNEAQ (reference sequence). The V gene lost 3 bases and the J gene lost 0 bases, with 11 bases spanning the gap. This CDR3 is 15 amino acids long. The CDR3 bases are TGTGCCAGCAGCTTTCCGGGACGGACTAACTATGGCTACACCTTC. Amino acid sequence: CASSFPGRTNYGYTF.

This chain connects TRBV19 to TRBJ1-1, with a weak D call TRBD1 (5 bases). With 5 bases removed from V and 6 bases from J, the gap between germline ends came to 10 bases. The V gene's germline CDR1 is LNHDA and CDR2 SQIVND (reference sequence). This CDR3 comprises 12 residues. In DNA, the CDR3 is TGTGCCAGTAGTTGGGGGGAGGCTGAAGCTTTCTTT. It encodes CASSWGEAEAFF.

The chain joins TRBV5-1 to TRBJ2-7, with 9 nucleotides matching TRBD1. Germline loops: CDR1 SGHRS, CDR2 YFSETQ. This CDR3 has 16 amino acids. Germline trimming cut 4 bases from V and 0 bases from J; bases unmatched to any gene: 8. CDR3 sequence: CASSPAGTGSSYEQYF. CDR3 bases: TGCGCCAGCAGCCCAGCCGGGACAGGGAGCTCCTACGAGCAGTACTTC.

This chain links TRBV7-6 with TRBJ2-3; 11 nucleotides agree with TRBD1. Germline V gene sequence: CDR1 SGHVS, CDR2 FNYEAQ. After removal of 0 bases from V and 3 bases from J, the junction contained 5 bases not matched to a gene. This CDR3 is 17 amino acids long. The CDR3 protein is CASSLAGGTGGTDTQYF. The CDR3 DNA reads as TGTGCCAGCAGCTTAGCGGGGGGGACAGGGGGTACAGATACGCAGTATTTT.

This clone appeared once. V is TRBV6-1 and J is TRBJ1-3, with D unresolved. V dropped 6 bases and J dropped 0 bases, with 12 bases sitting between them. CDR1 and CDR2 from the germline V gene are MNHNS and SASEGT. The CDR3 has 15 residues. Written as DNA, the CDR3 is TGTGCCAGCAGCGCTGACTCCGGCTCTGGAAACACCATATATTTT. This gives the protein CASSADSGSGNTIYF.